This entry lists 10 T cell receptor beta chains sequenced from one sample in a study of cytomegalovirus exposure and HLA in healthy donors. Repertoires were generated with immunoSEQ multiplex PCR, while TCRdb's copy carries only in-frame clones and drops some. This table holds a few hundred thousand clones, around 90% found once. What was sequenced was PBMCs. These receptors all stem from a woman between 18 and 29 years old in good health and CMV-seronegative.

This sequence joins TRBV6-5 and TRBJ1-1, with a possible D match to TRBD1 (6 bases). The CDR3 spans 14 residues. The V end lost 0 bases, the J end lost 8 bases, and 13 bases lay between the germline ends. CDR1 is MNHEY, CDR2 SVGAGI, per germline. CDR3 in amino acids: CASSYSLQGMEAFF. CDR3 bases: TGTGCCAGCAGTTACTCGTTACAGGGTATGGAAGCTTTCTTT.

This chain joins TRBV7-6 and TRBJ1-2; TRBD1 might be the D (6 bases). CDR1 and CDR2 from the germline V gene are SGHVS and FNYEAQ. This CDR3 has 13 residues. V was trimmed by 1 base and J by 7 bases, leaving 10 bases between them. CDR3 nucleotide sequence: TGTGCCAGCAGCTTAGTTACAGGGACTGGCTACACCTTC. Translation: CASSLVTGTGYTF. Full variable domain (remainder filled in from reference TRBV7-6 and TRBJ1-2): GAGVSQSPRYKVTKRGQDVALRCDPISGHVSLYWYRQALGQGPEFLTYFNYEAQQDKSGLPNDRFSAERPEGSISTLTIQRTEQRDSAMYRCASSLVTGTGYTFGSGTRLTVV.

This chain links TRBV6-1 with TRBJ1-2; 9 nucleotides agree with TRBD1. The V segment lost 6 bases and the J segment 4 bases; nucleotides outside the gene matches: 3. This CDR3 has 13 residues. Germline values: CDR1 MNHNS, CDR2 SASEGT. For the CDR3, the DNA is TGTGCCAGCAGCGAGACAGGGGGCTATGGCTACACCTTC. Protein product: CASSETGGYGYTF.

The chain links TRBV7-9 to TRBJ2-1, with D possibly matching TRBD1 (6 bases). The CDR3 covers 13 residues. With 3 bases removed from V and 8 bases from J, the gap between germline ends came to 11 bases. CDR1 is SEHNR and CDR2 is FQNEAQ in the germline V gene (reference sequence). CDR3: CASSFEQGYEQFF. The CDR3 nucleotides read TGTGCCAGCAGCTTTGAACAGGGCTATGAGCAGTTCTTC. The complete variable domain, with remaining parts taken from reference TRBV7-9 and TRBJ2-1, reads DTGVSQNPRHKITKRGQNVTFRCDPISEHNRLYWYRQTLGQGPEFLTYFQNEAQLEKSRLLSDRFSAERPKGSFSTLEIQRTEQGDSAMYLCASSFEQGYEQFFGPGTRLTVL.

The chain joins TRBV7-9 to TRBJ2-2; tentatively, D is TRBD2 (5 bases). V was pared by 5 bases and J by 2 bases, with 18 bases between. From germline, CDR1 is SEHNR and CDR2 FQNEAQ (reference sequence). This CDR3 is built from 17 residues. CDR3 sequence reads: CASSRRVSGLNTGELFF. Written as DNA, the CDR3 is TGTGCCAGCAGCCGTAGGGTATCAGGACTTAACACCGGGGAGCTGTTTTTT.

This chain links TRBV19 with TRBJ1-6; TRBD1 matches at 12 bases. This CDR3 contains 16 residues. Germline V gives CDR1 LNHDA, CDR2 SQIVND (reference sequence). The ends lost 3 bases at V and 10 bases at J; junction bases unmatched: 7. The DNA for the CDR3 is TGTGCCAGTAGTATGGGGACAGGGGGCTTCTTGTCACCCCTCCACTTT. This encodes CASSMGTGGFLSPLHF.

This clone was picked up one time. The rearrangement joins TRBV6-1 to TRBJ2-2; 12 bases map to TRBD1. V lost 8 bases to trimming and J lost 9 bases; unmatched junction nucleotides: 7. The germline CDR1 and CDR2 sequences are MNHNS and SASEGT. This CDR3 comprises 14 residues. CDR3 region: CASAGDRGHRELFF. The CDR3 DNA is TGTGCCAGCGCGGGGGACAGGGGGCATCGGGAGCTGTTTTTT.

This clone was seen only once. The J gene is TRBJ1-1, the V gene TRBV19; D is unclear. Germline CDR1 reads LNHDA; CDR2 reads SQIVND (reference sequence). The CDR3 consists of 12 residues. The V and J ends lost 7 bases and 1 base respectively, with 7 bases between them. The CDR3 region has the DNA TGTGCCAGTAACCAGTGGAACACTGAAGCTTTCTTT. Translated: CASNQWNTEAFF.

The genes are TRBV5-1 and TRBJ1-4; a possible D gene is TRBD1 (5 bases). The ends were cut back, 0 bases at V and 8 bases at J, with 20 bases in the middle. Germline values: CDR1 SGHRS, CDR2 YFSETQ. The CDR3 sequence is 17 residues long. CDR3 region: CASSLGAGTGRWEKLFF. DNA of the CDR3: TGCGCCAGCAGCTTGGGAGCGGGGACTGGGCGGTGGGAAAAACTGTTTTTT.

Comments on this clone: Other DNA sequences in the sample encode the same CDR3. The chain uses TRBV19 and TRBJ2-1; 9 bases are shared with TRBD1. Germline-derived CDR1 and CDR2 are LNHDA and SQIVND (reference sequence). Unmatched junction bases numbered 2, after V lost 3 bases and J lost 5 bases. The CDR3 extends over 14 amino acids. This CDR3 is CASSIRDRDNEQFF. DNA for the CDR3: TGTGCCAGTAGTATTCGGGACAGGGACAATGAGCAGTTCTTC.